The 9 T cell receptor beta chains listed next were all sequenced from one sample in a study of response to subunit inactivated influenza vaccine. TCRdb re-called the RT-PCR reads through MiXCR, storing one row per CDR3 protein. The table has more than 500,000 distinct CDR3 sequences, approximately 11% seen once; the top ten hold approximately 9.9%. The same specimen was also included in a second study, on T cells expressing NK-cell markers. From that paper: UMIs accompanied the 5'RACE template switching by which TCR beta cDNA was made.

This material consisted of PBMCs from blood, taken on the day of vaccination. All receptors come from a man aged 50 to 60 who received an inactivated influenza vaccine.

The rearrangement links TRBV6-1 to TRBJ2-1, with TRBD2 as a possible D gene (5 bases). The V gene's germline CDR1 is MNHNS and CDR2 SASEGT. V shed 3 bases and J shed 6 bases, with 15 bases lying between them. The CDR3 contains 15 residues. CDR3 region: CASSDGGFSSNEQFF. CDR3 sequence (DNA): TGTGCCAGCAGTGACGGCGGGTTTTCAAGCAATGAGCAGTTCTTC.

The genes are TRBV20-1 and TRBJ2-1, with D possibly being TRBD2 (6 bases). The CDR3 sequence is 14 residues long. Per the germline V gene, CDR1 is DFQATT and CDR2 is SNEGSKA (reference sequence). The V gene lost 2 bases and the J gene lost 4 bases, with 12 bases spanning the gap. The CDR3 sequence: CSARYVGLYNEQFF. The CDR3 bases are TGCAGTGCTAGATACGTGGGACTTTACAATGAGCAGTTCTTC.

This clonotype was picked up many times. CDR3 DNA: TGTGCCAGCAGTTCCACTAGCGGGGGGGCCCATACGCAGTATTTT. It translates to CASSSTSGGAHTQYF. This rearrangement joins TRBV27 to TRBJ2-3; 13 positions agree with TRBD2. J was trimmed by 7 bases and V by 4 bases; bases with no gene match: 5. The CDR3 sequence is 15 residues long. CDR1 is MNHEY, CDR2 SMNVEV, per germline (reference sequence).

This clonotype was recorded a few times. The V gene is TRBV6-1, the J gene TRBJ2-1; 7 bases map to TRBD2. CDR1 and CDR2 (germline): MNHNS, SASEGT. Trimming took 6 bases from V and 4 from J; bases not matched to a gene: 9. The CDR3 is made up of 15 amino acids. The chain's CDR3 is CASRSSSGPYNEQFF. CDR3 DNA sequence: TGTGCCAGCAGAAGTTCTAGCGGTCCTTACAATGAGCAGTTCTTC.

This clonotype was seen a few times. The rearrangement uses TRBV13 and TRBJ2-1; 12 bases are shared with TRBD2. The CDR3 is 15 residues long. The germline gives CDR1 PRHDT, CDR2 FYEKMQ (reference sequence). The V segment lost 6 bases and the J segment 6 bases; nucleotides outside the gene matches: 6. CDR3 DNA sequence: TGTGCCAGCAGAGTAGGGACTAGCGGGCGCAATGAGCAGTTCTTC. This sequence encodes CASRVGTSGRNEQFF.

The chain joins TRBV6-1 to TRBJ2-3, with TRBD1 identical over 10 bases. The germline V gene has CDR1 MNHNS and CDR2 SASEGT. Germline trimming cut 7 bases from V and 6 bases from J; bases unmatched to any gene: 10. The CDR3 is 15 residues long. CDR3: CASTPGTGARDTQYF. In DNA form, the CDR3 reads TGTGCCAGCACCCCCGGGACAGGGGCACGGGATACGCAGTATTTT.

This sequence joins TRBV28 and TRBJ2-7; 7 bases align to TRBD2. Losses at the gene ends were 5 bases for V and 0 bases for J; bases not matched to a gene: 7. CDR3 length: 15 amino acids. Germline lookup yields CDR1 MDHEN and CDR2 SYDVKM. CDR3 loop: CASSRGGGNSYEQYF. The CDR3, as DNA: TGTGCCAGCAGTCGGGGCGGGGGAAACTCCTACGAGCAGTACTTC.

This clonotype was seen more than once but under ten times. V usage is TRBV12-3 or TRBV12-4 and J usage is TRBJ2-7, with D maybe TRBD2 (6 bases). CDR3 length equals 13 residues. With 4 bases removed from V and 2 bases from J, the gap between germline ends came to 9 bases. The CDR3 nucleotides read TGTGCCAGCAGTTGGGGGGAGGCCTACGAGCAGTACTTC. Protein: CASSWGEAYEQYF.

The chain uses TRBV6-1 and TRBJ2-7; D is possibly TRBD1 (6 bases). This CDR3 spans 13 amino acids. V was pared by 7 bases and J by 3 bases, with 13 bases between. Germline V lookup: CDR1 MNHNS, CDR2 SASEGT. CDR3 residues: CASTPSGDYEQYF. DNA for the CDR3: TGTGCCAGCACCCCTTCAGGGGACTACGAGCAGTACTTC.